This entry concerns a single T cell receptor beta chain. Germline CDR1 is MNHEY and CDR2 is SMNVEV (reference sequence). The V gene end was trimmed by 4 bases and the J gene end by 7 bases; junction bases not matched to a gene: 6. This CDR3 comprises 15 residues. Enrollment excluded any patients with other autoimmune diseases, uncontrolled infections, pregnancy or lactation. Clinicians made diagnoses from clinical symptoms, serum thyroxine, TRAb, thyroid ultrasound and orbital computed tomography. Transcripts of RNA were the source for amplifying TCR beta CDR3 regions. HTBI primers were employed in first-round RT-PCR, then a second-round multiplex PCR followed. One entry per CDR3 protein, called by TCRdb with MiXCR from the multiplex PCR reads. The table records roughly 400,000 distinct CDR3 sequences, about a sixth of them present only once. The source of the sample is a study of Graves' ophthalmopathy and Graves' hyperthyroidism.

This sequence was found in an adult woman with stable Graves' hyperthyroidism. The V call is TRBV27, the J call TRBJ2-2; 10 bases are a match to TRBD2. Material for sequencing was peripheral blood. Here the CDR3 DNA reads TGTGCCAGCAGTTATCCTAGCGGGGGTGACGGGGAGCTGTTTTTT. It encodes CASSYPSGGDGELFF.